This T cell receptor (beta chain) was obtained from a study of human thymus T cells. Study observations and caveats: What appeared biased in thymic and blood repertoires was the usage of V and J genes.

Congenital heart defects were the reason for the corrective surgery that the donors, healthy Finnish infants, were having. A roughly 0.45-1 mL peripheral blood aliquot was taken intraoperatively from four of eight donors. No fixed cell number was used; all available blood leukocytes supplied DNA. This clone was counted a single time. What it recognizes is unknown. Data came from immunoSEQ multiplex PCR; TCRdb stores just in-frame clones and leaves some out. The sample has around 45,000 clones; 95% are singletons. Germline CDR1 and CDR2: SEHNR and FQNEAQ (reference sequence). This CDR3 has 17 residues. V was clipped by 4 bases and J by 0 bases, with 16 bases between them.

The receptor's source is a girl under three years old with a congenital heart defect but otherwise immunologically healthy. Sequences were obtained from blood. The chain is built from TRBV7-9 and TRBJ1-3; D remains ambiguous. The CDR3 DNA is TGTGCCAGCAGCTCAATCCAGGACGTTTACTCTGGAAACACCATATATTTT. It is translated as CASSSIQDVYSGNTIYF.